One and the same sample provided the 30 T cell receptor beta chains below, sequenced in a study of vaccination and CD4 T cells after COVID-19. Sample treatment: approximately 11-day PBMC culture with coronavirus spike peptide pools or control peptides (ViraFEST assay). The Oncomine TCR Beta short-read assay sequenced DNA from cultured CD4+ T cells. TCRdb reprocessed the PCR reads with MiXCR, giving one entry per CDR3 protein. The sample lists roughly 3,200 distinct CDR3 sequences; around three quarters were seen once. Their antigen targets remain unknown. Sequencing was performed on CD4+ T cells from blood, cultured in vitro. Receptors were obtained from a human donor who had recovered from COVID-19.

The chain joins TRBV19 to TRBJ1-5; 8 bases match TRBD1. The ends lost 5 bases at V and 0 bases at J; junction bases unmatched: 18. CDR3 length: 20 residues. Germline V gene lookup returns CDR1 LNHDA and CDR2 SQIVND (reference sequence). The CDR3 reads CASSVGYGQGTGYSNQPQHF. CDR3 nucleotide sequence: TGTGCCAGTAGTGTGGGATACGGACAGGGCACCGGTTATAGCAATCAGCCCCAGCATTTT.

Turning to this clonotype: At one end the junction does not follow the germline gene, possibly because of a read error. The rearrangement joins TRBV18 to TRBJ2-7; tentatively, D is TRBD1 (6 bases). The CDR3 loop spans 18 amino acids. Per the germline V gene, CDR1 is KGHSH and CDR2 is LQKENI. The CDR3 DNA follows: TGTGCCAGCTCCCCACAGCCGGGACACAGCAAATACTCCTACGAGCAGTACTTC. This translates into CASSPQPGHSKYSYEQYF.

The J gene is TRBJ1-2, the V gene TRBV7-9; no clear D gene. Trimming removed 4 bases at V and 7 bases at J, with 16 bases between. Germline V gives CDR1 SEHNR, CDR2 FQNEAQ (reference sequence). This CDR3 has 14 residues. The CDR3 nucleotides are TGTGCCAGCAGCTCGATACAGCCCACGGGTGGCTACACCTTC. The encoded protein is CASSSIQPTGGYTF.

CDR3 DNA sequence: TGTGCCATCCGTCAGGGGGAGGATCAGCCCCAGCATTTT. It yields the protein CAIRQGEDQPQHF. This chain joins TRBV10-3 and TRBJ1-5, with 7 bases fitting TRBD1. The CDR3 has 13 amino acids. With 8 bases clipped from V and 5 bases from J, the junction kept 6 bases outside the gene matches. Germline V gives CDR1 ENHRY, CDR2 SYGVKD.

The chain employs TRBV20-1 and TRBJ1-2; D remains unclear. Trimming cost V 3 bases and J 3 bases, with 14 bases left between them. Germline lookup yields CDR1 DFQATT and CDR2 SNEGSKA (reference sequence). CDR3 length: 14 amino acids. The CDR3 loop is CSASNADVDYGYTF. In DNA form, the CDR3 reads TGCAGTGCTAGCAACGCGGACGTGGACTATGGCTACACCTTC.

The chain carries TRBV20-1 and TRBJ1-6; 9 bases map to TRBD1. This CDR3 is built from 14 residues. CDR1 and CDR2 (germline): DFQATT, SNEGSKA (reference sequence). V gave up 3 bases and J gave up 9 bases; unmatched junction bases: 6. DNA for the CDR3: TGCAGTGCTAGGTCTGGGACAGGGTTTTCACCCCTCCACTTT. Its protein product is CSARSGTGFSPLHF.

This clonotype rates as large. The chain uses TRBV18 and TRBJ2-4; D gene ambiguous. The V end was cut by 2 bases, the J end by 0 bases, with 5 bases between. The germline gives CDR1 KGHSH, CDR2 LQKENI. This CDR3 is 14 amino acids long. CDR3 region: CASSPTAAKNIQYF. The CDR3 bases are TGTGCCAGCTCACCAACTGCAGCCAAAAACATTCAGTACTTC.

This chain links TRBV11-3 with TRBJ1-5, with D possibly being TRBD1 (5 bases). The CDR3 length is 15 residues. Trimming removed 1 base from V and 6 bases from J, with 13 bases in between. Germline CDR1 SGHNT, CDR2 YENEEA. Here the CDR3 DNA reads TGTGCCAGCAGCTTAGCGGGCAGGGTTTGTCAGCCCCAGCATTTT. The encoded protein is CASSLAGRVCQPQHF.

The rearrangement links TRBV7-3 to TRBJ2-3; the D is unclear. Germline V gene lookup returns CDR1 SGHTA and CDR2 FQGTGA. V dropped 2 bases and J dropped 3 bases, with 9 bases sitting between them. This CDR3 is 14 amino acids long. As DNA, the CDR3 is TGTGCCAGCAGCTTATCCCAGGCTACAGATACGCAGTATTTT. Protein sequence: CASSLSQATDTQYF.

This clonotype came up once. The gene calls are TRBV7-2 and TRBJ1-2, with 9 bases lining up with TRBD1. The trim removed 5 bases at V and 5 bases at J, leaving 3 bases unmatched. Per the germline V gene, CDR1 is SGHTA and CDR2 is FQGNSA. The CDR3 sequence is 13 residues long. CDR3 DNA: TGTGCCAGCAGCCAAGGGACAGGGTATGGCTACACCTTC. Its protein product is CASSQGTGYGYTF. Looking up the rest from reference TRBV7-2 and TRBJ1-2 gives the full variable domain: GAGVSQSPSNKVTEKGKDVELRCDPISGHTALYWYRQSLGQGLEFLIYFQGNSAPDKSGLPSDRFSAERTGGSVSTLTIQRTQQEDSAVYLCASSQGTGYGYTFGSGTRLTVV.

This clonotype was observed once. The chain couples TRBV6-5 to TRBJ2-2; 7 bases match TRBD1. V shed 2 bases, J shed 4 bases, and the junction held 4 bases outside the gene matches. CDR1 is MNHEY, CDR2 SVGAGI, per germline. This CDR3 comprises 15 residues. CDR3 protein: CASSYPGTATGELFF. The CDR3 DNA follows: TGTGCCAGCAGTTACCCTGGGACAGCCACCGGGGAGCTGTTTTTT.

V usage is TRBV27 and J usage is TRBJ2-3; 8 nucleotides match TRBD2. CDR3 length: 17 amino acids. V was pared by 5 bases and J by 3 bases, with 13 bases of the junction left unmatched. Germline V gene sequence: CDR1 MNHEY, CDR2 SMNVEV (reference sequence). CDR3 in amino acids: CASSTPWSSGETDTQYF. CDR3 nucleotide sequence: TGTGCCAGCAGTACCCCCTGGAGTAGCGGGGAAACAGATACGCAGTATTTT.

This sequence joins TRBV19 and TRBJ1-6, with D tentatively TRBD1 (5 bases). V was clipped by 5 bases and J by 2 bases, with 13 bases between them. The CDR3 consists of 16 residues. The V gene's germline CDR1 is LNHDA and CDR2 SQIVND (reference sequence). As DNA, the CDR3 is TGTGCCAGTAGTCTCCTGGGGACCACCTATAATTCACCCCTCCACTTT. Translated, it gives CASSLLGTTYNSPLHF.

The V and J genes are TRBV2 and TRBJ1-5, with TRBD1 identical over 9 bases. Unmatched junction bases numbered 8, after V lost 2 bases and J lost 6 bases. CDR1 SNHLY and CDR2 FYNNEI come from the germline V gene. The CDR3 is 16 residues long. The CDR3 reads CASSERRTGDSQPQHF. The CDR3 DNA follows: TGTGCCAGCAGTGAAAGAAGGACAGGGGACAGTCAGCCCCAGCATTTT.

This chain links TRBV20-1 with TRBJ1-6, with D perhaps matching TRBD1 (6 bases). With 3 bases removed from V and 9 bases from J, the gap between germline ends came to 12 bases. Germline V gives CDR1 DFQATT, CDR2 SNEGSKA (reference sequence). The CDR3 is made up of 13 amino acids. CDR3 residues: CSASRGGSSPLHF. CDR3 coding DNA: TGCAGTGCTAGTAGGGGGGGCAGTTCACCCCTCCACTTT.

The gene calls are TRBV6-1 and TRBJ1-2; D is uncertain. Per germline, CDR1 MNHNS and CDR2 SASEGT. CDR3 size: 13 residues. Deletions cut 11 bases from V and 0 bases from J, with 13 bases between. CDR3 bases: TGTGCCGGCCGGGCCGATCCTAACTATGGCTACACCTTC. It is translated as CAGRADPNYGYTF.

The chain links TRBV19 to TRBJ1-2; 7 bases are a match to TRBD1. V gave up 5 bases and J gave up 3 bases; unmatched junction bases: 12. Germline V gives CDR1 LNHDA, CDR2 SQIVND (reference sequence). The CDR3 length is 16 residues. The CDR3 nucleotides are TGTGCCAGTAGTCCAACATCGACAGGGAGTTACTATGGCTACACCTTC. Amino acid sequence: CASSPTSTGSYYGYTF.

In this sample, this clonotype turned up once. The CDR3 nucleotides read TGTGCCAGTAATCAAAAACACAGGGGGGGACATACTGAAGCTTTCTTT. Its translation is CASNQKHRGGHTEAFF. V usage is TRBV19 and J usage is TRBJ1-1, with 8 positions matching TRBD1. The V gene end was trimmed by 7 bases and the J gene end by 5 bases; junction bases not matched to a gene: 15. The CDR3 sequence is 16 residues long. Germline assignment: CDR1 LNHDA and CDR2 SQIVND (reference sequence). Full variable domain (remainder filled in from reference TRBV19 and TRBJ1-1): DGGITQSPKYLFRKEGQNVTLSCEQNLNHDAMYWYRQDPGQGLRLIYYSQIVNDFQKGDIAEGYSVSREKKESFPLTVTSAQKNPTAFYLCASNQKHRGGHTEAFFGQGTRLTVV.

This clonotype was found once. This chain connects TRBV6-1 to TRBJ1-5, with a possible D match to TRBD1 (6 bases). The CDR3 runs 16 residues. Germline CDR1 is MNHNS and CDR2 is SASEGT. V lost 5 bases to trimming and J lost 3 bases, with 17 bases between them. The CDR3 nucleotides read TGTGCCAGCAGTCCCGAGGTCGGGGGGGCCAATCAGCCCCAGCATTTT. Translating it yields CASSPEVGGANQPQHF.

This chain links TRBV2 with TRBJ1-2; D uncertain. The CDR3 is made up of 13 amino acids. Germline V gives CDR1 SNHLY, CDR2 FYNNEI. The V gene lost 4 bases and the J gene lost 2 bases, with 8 bases spanning the gap. The CDR3 nucleotides read TGTGCCAGCAGTGTAAAGAAGAACTATGGCTACACCTTC. Protein sequence: CASSVKKNYGYTF.

This chain connects TRBV7-3 to TRBJ1-2; no reliable D call. Germline V CDR1 and CDR2: SGHTA, FQGTGA. The V end was cut by 4 bases, the J end by 0 bases, with 6 bases between. The CDR3 extends over 13 amino acids. CDR3 protein: CASSYTANYGYTF. The CDR3 DNA follows: TGTGCCAGCAGCTACACCGCTAACTATGGCTACACCTTC.

The genes are TRBV6-1 and TRBJ1-3; no firm D call. Germline V gene sequence: CDR1 MNHNS, CDR2 SASEGT. The CDR3 extends over 14 amino acids. V shed 3 bases and J shed 0 bases, with 6 bases lying between them. The CDR3 loop reads CASSEGSSGNTIYF. The CDR3 DNA is TGTGCCAGCAGTGAGGGGAGCTCTGGAAACACCATATATTTT.

This chain links TRBV19 with TRBJ2-1; 10 bases are shared with TRBD2. The CDR3 has 16 residues. Trimming took 5 bases from V and 3 from J; bases not matched to a gene: 7. Germline V gene lookup returns CDR1 LNHDA and CDR2 SQIVND (reference sequence). CDR3 sequence (DNA): TGTGCCAGTAGTGATGACGGACTAGCGGTCTACAATGAGCAGTTCTTC. It is translated as CASSDDGLAVYNEQFF.

The chain employs TRBV2 and TRBJ2-7, with D possibly called TRBD1 or TRBD2 (5 bases each). In germline, CDR1 is SNHLY, CDR2 FYNNEI. CDR3 length: 14 amino acids. V lost 7 bases, J lost 5 bases, and 18 bases lay in between. The CDR3 loop is CASTEGSYLDEQYF. The CDR3 region has the DNA TGTGCCAGCACCGAGGGGAGTTATCTTGACGAGCAGTACTTC. Full variable domain (outside the CDR3, taken from reference TRBV2 and TRBJ2-7): EPEVTQTPSHQVTQMGQEVILRCVPISNHLYFYWYRQILGQKVEFLVSFYNNEISEKSEIFDDQFSVERPDGSNFTLKIRSTKLEDSAMYFCASTEGSYLDEQYFGPGTRLTVT.

This sequence joins TRBV6-5 and TRBJ2-3, with D possibly TRBD2 on 6 matching bases. Trimming took off 2 bases at V and 10 bases at J, with 28 bases between the two ends. Germline V CDR1 and CDR2: MNHEY, SVGAGI. This CDR3 contains 18 residues. CDR3 protein: CASSYRTGLLSPVRAQYF. CDR3 DNA sequence: TGTGCCAGCAGTTACCGGACGGGACTCCTGTCTCCCGTCCGGGCGCAGTATTTT.

V gene TRBV24-1 combines with J gene TRBJ2-3; D is possibly TRBD2 (6 bases). Deletions cut 3 bases from V and 8 bases from J, with 14 bases between. This CDR3 contains 14 residues. CDR1 and CDR2 (germline): KGHDR, SFDVKD. CDR3: CATSDLAGWGTQYF. CDR3 DNA sequence: TGTGCCACCAGTGATCTTGCGGGGTGGGGTACGCAGTATTTT.

In its sample, this clonotype was seen once. The CDR3 bases are TGTGCCAGCGGACCGGGACAGGGGGCTGGGGGCTACACCTTC. Amino acid sequence: CASGPGQGAGGYTF. The rearrangement uses TRBV6-1 and TRBJ1-2; TRBD1 matches at 12 bases. The CDR3 runs to 14 residues. Germline CDR1 and CDR2: MNHNS and SASEGT. J gave up 8 bases and V 8 bases, and 9 bases lay outside the gene matches.

V is TRBV20-1 and J is TRBJ1-4; D call uncertain. CDR1 is DFQATT and CDR2 is SNEGSKA in the germline V gene (reference sequence). With 1 base removed from V and 0 bases from J, the gap between germline ends came to 12 bases. CDR3 length equals 16 residues. The CDR3 DNA follows: TGCAGTGCTAGAGGCTCACAAGGAGCAACTAATGAAAAACTGTTTTTT. Protein product: CSARGSQGATNEKLFF.

Judged by abundance, this clonotype is large (0.1 to 1%). The genes are TRBV7-9 and TRBJ1-2; D is uncertain. CDR3 size: 14 residues. Trimming cost V 1 base and J 2 bases, with 8 bases left between them. Germline V gene lookup returns CDR1 SEHNR and CDR2 FQNEAQ (reference sequence). In nucleotides, the CDR3 is TGTGCCAGCAGCTTAGTCCCCGGGAACTATGGCTACACCTTC. The encoded protein is CASSLVPGNYGYTF.

The V and J genes are TRBV30 and TRBJ1-1; 7 nucleotides match TRBD1. CDR1 and CDR2 from the germline V gene are GTSNPN and SVGIG (reference sequence). V lost 5 bases to trimming and J lost 0 bases; unmatched junction nucleotides: 12. The CDR3 has 16 residues. The CDR3 sequence is CAWETGQPRMNTEAFF. In nucleotides, the CDR3 is TGTGCCTGGGAGACGGGACAGCCAAGAATGAACACTGAAGCTTTCTTT.